This T cell receptor (beta chain) is drawn from a study of control samples from healthy donors and cancer patients. Sequencing was performed with immunoSEQ multiplex PCR; in TCRdb, only in-frame clones are kept and a portion is missing. The sample carries some 130,000 clones, about 92% recorded once. The CDR3 is 15 residues long. V was clipped by 5 bases and J by 3 bases, with 13 bases between them. The germline V gene has CDR1 SGHTA and CDR2 FQGNSA. The clonotype originates from a woman aged 50 to 60 in good health. Material for sequencing was blood. The chain combines TRBV7-2 with TRBJ2-2, with D possibly matching TRBD1 (6 bases). CDR3 coding DNA: TGTGCCAGCAGCCAAAACAGGGCGGACACCGGGGAGCTGTTTTTT. It encodes CASSQNRADTGELFF.